The 26 T cell receptor beta chains in this list originate from one sample, sequenced in a study of blood T cell repertoires in COVID-19. Profiled with immunoSEQ multiplex PCR; TCRdb holds only in-frame clones, not every one. The table lists about 140,000 clones, roughly four fifths of them singletons. Sequencing used peripheral blood. The receptors derive from a woman in her sixties with acute or convalescent COVID-19.

The chain employs TRBV6-1 and TRBJ1-5; D not certain. The CDR3 sequence is 13 residues long. Looked up from germline, CDR1 is MNHNS and CDR2 is SASEGT. V lost 1 base to trimming and J lost 6 bases, with 7 bases between them. CDR3 DNA sequence: TGTGCCAGCAGTGAAGGGTTGGCTCAGCCCCAGCATTTT. Translation gives CASSEGLAQPQHF.

This clone has more than one count but fewer than ten. This rearrangement joins TRBV5-1 to TRBJ1-2; 9 bases map to TRBD1. J lost 8 bases, V lost 4 bases, and 9 bases had no gene match. CDR1 is SGHRS and CDR2 is YFSETQ in the germline V gene. This CDR3 is built from 14 residues. CDR3 residues: CASSESTGGSGYTF. CDR3 coding DNA: TGCGCCAGCAGCGAATCCACAGGGGGCAGCGGCTACACCTTC.

The J gene is TRBJ2-5, the V gene TRBV5-3; the D is unclear. TRBV5-3 falls under the ORF class, with uncertain function. The CDR3 is 13 residues long. The ends were cut back, 1 base at V and 7 bases at J, with 11 bases in the middle. The CDR3 sequence: CARSLSGSGTQYF. The CDR3 DNA reads as TGTGCCAGAAGCTTGTCCGGGTCGGGGACCCAGTACTTC.

The V call is TRBV28, the J call TRBJ1-1; D remains ambiguous. CDR3 length equals 14 residues. CDR1 is MDHEN, CDR2 SYDVKM, per germline. Trimming stripped 2 bases from V and 7 bases from J, with 14 bases between. CDR3 region: CASSLTGGGREAFF. In DNA, the CDR3 is TGTGCCAGCAGTTTAACGGGAGGTGGGCGTGAAGCTTTCTTT.

The chain is built from TRBV19 and TRBJ1-4; perhaps TRBD1 as D (6 bases). The CDR3 totals 14 residues. V was shortened by 3 bases and J by 8 bases, with 13 bases between the two germline ends. The V gene's germline CDR1 is LNHDA and CDR2 SQIVND (reference sequence). The CDR3 spells CASSIGKGEEKLFF. In DNA form, the CDR3 reads TGTGCCAGTAGTATCGGAAAGGGGGAGGAAAAACTGTTTTTT.

This chain joins TRBV9 and TRBJ1-6; D not certain. In germline, CDR1 is SGDLS, CDR2 YYNGEE. Trimming cost V 4 bases and J 7 bases, with 9 bases left between them. The CDR3 consists of 13 residues. The CDR3 sequence is CASSTRRNSPLHF. The CDR3 DNA sequence: TGTGCCAGCAGCACCCGCAGGAATTCACCCCTCCACTTT.

This clone was counted only a few times. The chain is built from TRBV7-3 and TRBJ1-2, with D possibly being TRBD1 (6 bases). The ends were cut back, 5 bases at V and 2 bases at J, with 18 bases in the middle. The CDR3 loop spans 16 amino acids. Germline lookup yields CDR1 SGHTA and CDR2 FQGTGA. For the CDR3, the DNA is TGTGCCAGCAGCGGAAATTCAAGGACAGAAAACTATGGCTACACCTTC. Translation gives CASSGNSRTENYGYTF.

The rearrangement joins TRBV4-1 to TRBJ1-5; D call uncertain. This CDR3 region has 16 residues. Germline CDR1 reads MGHRA; CDR2 reads YSYEKL. Trimming shortened V by 1 base and J by 4 bases, and 14 bases separated the two germline ends. The CDR3 reads CASSQGTLGRNQPQHF. The DNA of the CDR3 is TGCGCCAGCAGCCAAGGGACTTTGGGGAGGAATCAGCCCCAGCATTTT.

CDR3 sequence: CASSEASQRSASYNEQFF. In DNA, the CDR3 is TGTGCCAGCAGTGAAGCGTCCCAGCGATCGGCCTCCTACAATGAGCAGTTCTTC. The chain carries TRBV2 and TRBJ2-1; D gene unclear. Germline-derived CDR1 and CDR2 are SNHLY and FYNNEI. The CDR3 is made up of 18 amino acids. V lost 0 bases and J lost 0, with 15 bases in between.

This clone was counted between two and nine times. The V call is TRBV19, the J call TRBJ1-2, with D tentatively TRBD1 (6 bases). Trimming took off 9 bases at V and 4 bases at J, with 15 bases between the two ends. Looked up from germline, CDR1 is LNHDA and CDR2 is SQIVND (reference sequence). The CDR3 runs to 13 residues. This CDR3 is CASESGAFYGYTF. Written as DNA, the CDR3 is TGTGCCAGCGAATCAGGGGCGTTCTATGGCTACACCTTC.

The chain carries TRBV7-9 and TRBJ2-7, with 11 bases matching TRBD2. Unmatched junction bases numbered 11, after V lost 10 bases and J lost 0 bases. This CDR3 spans 16 amino acids. CDR1 and CDR2 (germline): SEHNR, FQNEAQ (reference sequence). The CDR3 reads CAIPSSTSGSSYEQYF. The CDR3 DNA sequence: TGTGCCATCCCAAGCAGCACTAGCGGGAGCTCCTACGAGCAGTACTTC.

The V call is TRBV5-1, the J call TRBJ2-1; D unresolved. Trimming took 1 base from V and 8 from J, leaving 4 bases between them. Germline loops: CDR1 SGHRS, CDR2 YFSETQ. The CDR3 runs to 11 residues. This CDR3 is CASSLTDEQFF. The CDR3 DNA reads TGCGCCAGCAGCTTGACGGATGAGCAGTTCTTC.

The chain has TRBV29-1 and TRBJ2-3; 7 nucleotides align to TRBD1. Trimming removed 7 bases from V and 6 bases from J; junction bases left unmatched: 16. Germline CDR1 and CDR2: SQVTM and ANQGSEA. This CDR3 is 15 amino acids long. CDR3 sequence: CSALGRDSDVDTQYF. DNA for the CDR3: TGCAGCGCCCTAGGCCGGGACAGCGATGTTGATACGCAGTATTTT.

The rearrangement uses TRBV12-2 and TRBJ2-3; TRBD1 reflects the table's D call only, with no check against the DNA. TRBV12-2 is deemed a pseudogene. This CDR3 comprises 16 residues. CDR3 bases: TGTGCAAGTCGCTTATCACAGGGGTACCTCACAGATACGCAGTATTTT. Protein sequence: CASRLSQGYLTDTQYF.

This chain links TRBV28 with TRBJ1-2; TRBD1 agrees at 11 bases. After removal of 6 bases from V and 7 bases from J, the junction contained 7 bases not matched to a gene. In germline, CDR1 is MDHEN, CDR2 SYDVKM. The CDR3 contains 14 residues. CDR3 in amino acids: CASRRTGGKGGYTF. DNA for the CDR3: TGTGCCAGCAGAAGGACAGGGGGCAAGGGTGGCTACACCTTC.

The CDR3 sequence: CASSLMPYGPQHF. CDR3 bases: TGTGCCAGCAGCTTAATGCCTTACGGGCCCCAGCATTTT. The chain carries TRBV7-3 and TRBJ1-5; no clear D gene. Germline assignment: CDR1 SGHTA and CDR2 FQGTGA. The V end lost 1 base, the J end lost 9 bases, and 10 bases lay between the germline ends. The length of the CDR3 is 13 residues.

The CDR3 region has the DNA TGTGCCAGCAGCCAGGTTCCTGGGACAGGGGTGGAGACCCAGTACTTC. Its protein product is CASSQVPGTGVETQYF. The V call is TRBV4-2, the J call TRBJ2-5, with 10 positions matching TRBD1. The CDR3 spans 16 residues. Per germline, CDR1 LGHNA and CDR2 YNFKEQ. J gave up 5 bases and V 3 bases, and 9 bases lay outside the gene matches.

This clone has just a few counts. V is TRBV23-1 and J is TRBJ2-1; 10 nucleotides align to TRBD2. TRBV23-1 is treated as an ORF (open reading frame) with a function not yet certain. V shed 4 bases, J shed 7 bases, and the junction held 10 bases outside the gene matches. This CDR3 is built from 16 residues. CDR3 sequence reads: CASSLETSGLDNEQFF. The DNA for the CDR3 is TGCGCCAGCAGTCTCGAGACTAGCGGGCTTGATAATGAGCAGTTCTTC.

This sequence joins TRBV4-2 and TRBJ1-1, with D perhaps matching TRBD1 (5 bases). Germline lookup yields CDR1 LGHNA and CDR2 YNFKEQ. This CDR3 spans 14 amino acids. V was trimmed by 0 bases and J by 1 base, leaving 6 bases between them. Here the CDR3 DNA reads TGTGCCAGCAGCCAAGACAGGGAGAACACTGAAGCTTTCTTT. Translated, it gives CASSQDRENTEAFF.

This chain links TRBV9 with TRBJ1-2; D is perhaps TRBD1 (6 bases). The CDR3 extends over 15 amino acids. The V and J ends lost 0 bases and 4 bases respectively, with 13 bases between them. The germline CDR1 and CDR2 sequences are SGDLS and YYNGEE. Here the CDR3 DNA reads TGTGCCAGCAGCGTAGCGGTTTCAGGGGCCTATGGCTACACCTTC. Amino acids: CASSVAVSGAYGYTF.

The V call is TRBV7-3, the J call TRBJ2-1, with D possibly being TRBD2 (6 bases). The germline CDR1 and CDR2 sequences are SGHTA and FQGTGA. The CDR3 runs to 15 residues. Trimming took 2 bases from V and 8 from J, leaving 16 bases between them. CDR3 in DNA: TGTGCCAGCAGCTTACGGCTGGGACTTAGGGATGAGCAGTTCTTC. It translates to CASSLRLGLRDEQFF.

The chain joins TRBV19 to TRBJ2-1; a weak D match, TRBD1 (5 bases). The V gene lost 3 bases and the J gene lost 5 bases, with 17 bases spanning the gap. CDR3 length: 16 amino acids. Germline lookup yields CDR1 LNHDA and CDR2 SQIVND (reference sequence). The CDR3 DNA is TGTGCCAGTAGTATGTTTCAGGGATATCCGAACAATGAGCAGTTCTTC. This gives the protein CASSMFQGYPNNEQFF.

Written as DNA, the CDR3 is TGTGCCAGCAGTCCCCTCTCAGGACAGCGGCAGACCCAGTACTTC. Protein product: CASSPLSGQRQTQYF. The rearrangement links TRBV27 to TRBJ2-5, with D possibly being TRBD1 (6 bases). Per germline, CDR1 MNHEY and CDR2 SMNVEV (reference sequence). The CDR3 covers 15 residues. The germline V and J ends were trimmed by 5 bases and 6 bases, with 19 bases remaining between them.

This chain connects TRBV9 to TRBJ2-5; D uncertain. Trimming stripped 0 bases from V and 2 bases from J, with 8 bases between. The CDR3 loop spans 14 amino acids. The germline V gene encodes CDR1 SGDLS and CDR2 YYNGEE. CDR3 bases: TGTGCCAGCAGCGTAGATCCACAGCAAGAGACCCAGTACTTC. It is translated as CASSVDPQQETQYF. Full variable domain (rest looked up from reference TRBV9 and TRBJ2-5): DSGVTQTPKHLITATGQRVTLRCSPRSGDLSVYWYQQSLDQGLQFLIQYYNGEERAKGNILERFSAQQFPDLHSELNLSSLELGDSALYFCASSVDPQQETQYFGPGTRLLVL.

This clone has more than one count but fewer than ten. The chain uses TRBV6-1 and TRBJ2-7; 7 bases align to TRBD1. Germline V gives CDR1 MNHNS, CDR2 SASEGT. This CDR3 has 16 residues. After removal of 4 bases from V and 1 base from J, the junction contained 10 bases not matched to a gene. CDR3 in DNA: TGTGCCAGCAGTGGAGGCCAGGGGGACGCTTCCTACGAGCAGTACTTC. This gives the protein CASSGGQGDASYEQYF.

The chain is built from TRBV20-1 and TRBJ1-1, with TRBD1 matching over 8 bases. Per germline, CDR1 DFQATT and CDR2 SNEGSKA (reference sequence). Trimming cost V 6 bases and J 7 bases; bases outside gene matches: 4. This CDR3 is built from 11 residues. In DNA form, the CDR3 reads TGCAGTGCGGAGGGACAGGATGAAGCTTTCTTT. Its translation: CSAEGQDEAFF.